This T cell receptor beta chain is drawn from a study of T-cell memory formation after mild COVID-19. Study-wide results and caveats: CD4+ contracting clones were found mainly in CM and EM, and CD8+ ones in EMRA. Several responding clones turned up in pre-infection memory, indicating that cross-reactive memory may have taken part.

At least ten counts were recorded for this clonotype. The antigen remains unidentified. The CDR3 contains 16 residues. V gave up 3 bases and J gave up 7 bases; unmatched junction bases: 10. Germline V lookup: CDR1 SGHAT, CDR2 FQNNGV. A single record per CDR3 protein comes from TCRdb applying MiXCR to the 5' RACE reads. The sample has about 34,000 distinct CDR3 sequences; 7.7% are singletons. This receptor was obtained from a man younger than 35 who had mild COVID-19 (a few samples of this study predate the infection). Cell type and time point are not known. The V gene is TRBV11-2, the J gene TRBJ2-1; TRBD1 matches 9 bases. The material sequenced was PBMCs or a T cell subset sorted from them (not recorded which). CDR3 nucleotide sequence: TGTGCCAGCAGCTTGGTAATCGGGACAGGGTGGAATGAGCAGTTCTTC. This codes for CASSLVIGTGWNEQFF.